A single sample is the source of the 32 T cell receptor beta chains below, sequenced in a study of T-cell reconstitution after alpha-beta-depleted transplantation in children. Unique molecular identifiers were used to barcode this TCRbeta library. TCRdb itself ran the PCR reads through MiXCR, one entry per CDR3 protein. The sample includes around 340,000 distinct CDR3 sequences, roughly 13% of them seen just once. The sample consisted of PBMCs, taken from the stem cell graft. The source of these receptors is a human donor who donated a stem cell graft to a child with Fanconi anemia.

As DNA, the CDR3 is TGTGCCAGCAGCCAAGATCGCAGGGCGGGAGATACGCAGTATTTT. Protein product: CASSQDRRAGDTQYF. The V call is TRBV4-2, the J call TRBJ2-3; D possibly uses TRBD1 or TRBD2 (5 bases each). Per germline, CDR1 LGHNA and CDR2 YNFKEQ. Trimming took off 0 bases at V and 5 bases at J, with 12 bases between the two ends. CDR3 length: 15 amino acids.

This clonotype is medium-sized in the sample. The CDR3 sequence: CASSPQWELFF. CDR3 DNA sequence: TGTGCCAGCAGCCCCCAGTGGGAGCTGTTTTTT. V and J are TRBV6-2 or TRBV6-3 and TRBJ2-2; no clear D. From germline, CDR1 is MNHEY and CDR2 SVGEGT. V gave up 6 bases and J gave up 9 bases, with 8 bases separating them. This CDR3 is 11 amino acids long.

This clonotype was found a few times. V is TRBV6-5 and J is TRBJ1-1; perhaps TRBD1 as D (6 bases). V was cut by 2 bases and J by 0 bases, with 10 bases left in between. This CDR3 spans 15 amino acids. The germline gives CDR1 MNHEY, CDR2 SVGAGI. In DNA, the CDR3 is TGTGCCAGCAGTTACGTGGGGGCGTTGAACACTGAAGCTTTCTTT. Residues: CASSYVGALNTEAFF.

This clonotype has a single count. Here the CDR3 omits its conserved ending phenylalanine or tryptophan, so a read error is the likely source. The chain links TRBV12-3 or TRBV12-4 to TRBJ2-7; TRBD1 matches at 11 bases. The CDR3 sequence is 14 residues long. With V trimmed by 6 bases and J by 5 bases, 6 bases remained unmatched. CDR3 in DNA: TGTGCCAGCAGCGAGGGACAGGGGGTCGACGAGCAGTACTGC. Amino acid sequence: CASSEGQGVDEQYC.

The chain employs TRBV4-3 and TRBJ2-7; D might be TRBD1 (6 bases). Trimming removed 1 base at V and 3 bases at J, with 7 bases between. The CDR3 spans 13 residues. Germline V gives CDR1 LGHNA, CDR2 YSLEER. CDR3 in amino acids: CASSQGTVYEQYF. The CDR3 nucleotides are TGCGCCAGCAGCCAAGGGACAGTCTACGAGCAGTACTTC.

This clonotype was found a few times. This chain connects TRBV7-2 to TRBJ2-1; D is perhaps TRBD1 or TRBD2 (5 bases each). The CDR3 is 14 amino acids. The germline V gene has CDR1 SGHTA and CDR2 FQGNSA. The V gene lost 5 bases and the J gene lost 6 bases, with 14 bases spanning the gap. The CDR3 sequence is CASSLTGASNEQFF. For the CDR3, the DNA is TGTGCCAGCAGCCTTACCGGGGCAAGCAATGAGCAGTTCTTC. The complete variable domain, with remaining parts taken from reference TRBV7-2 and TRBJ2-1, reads GAGVSQSPSNKVTEKGKDVELRCDPISGHTALYWYRQSLGQGLEFLIYFQGNSAPDKSGLPSDRFSAERTGGSVSTLTIQRTQQEDSAVYLCASSLTGASNEQFFGPGTRLTVL.

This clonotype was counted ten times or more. The CDR3: CASGPGTVEQFF. The CDR3 DNA sequence: TGTGCCAGCGGCCCTGGGACAGTCGAGCAGTTCTTC. The chain uses TRBV7-8 and TRBJ2-1; 7 bases are shared with TRBD1. Germline assignment: CDR1 SGHVS and CDR2 FQNEAQ. The CDR3 sequence is 12 residues long. Trimming at V came to 8 bases and at J to 10 bases, leaving 8 bases not matched to a gene.

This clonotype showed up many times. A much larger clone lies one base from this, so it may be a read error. In DNA form, the CDR3 reads TGTGCCAGCAGCTTCGGAAATACGCAGTATTTT. It translates to CASSFGNTQYF. The rearrangement uses TRBV7-2 and TRBJ2-3; D unclear. The germline gives CDR1 SGHTA, CDR2 FQGNSA. V lost 3 bases to trimming and J lost 7 bases, with 5 bases between them. The CDR3 covers 11 residues.

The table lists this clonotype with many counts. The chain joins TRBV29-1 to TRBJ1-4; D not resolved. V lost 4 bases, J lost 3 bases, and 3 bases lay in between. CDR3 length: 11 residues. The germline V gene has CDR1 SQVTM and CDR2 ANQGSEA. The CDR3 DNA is TGCAGCGTTGTGGCTAATGAAAAACTGTTTTTT. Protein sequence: CSVVANEKLFF.

CDR3 sequence (DNA): TGTGCCAGCAGCTTCAGGCTAGCGGGGGTCGGGTACAATGAGCAGTTCTTC. As protein: CASSFRLAGVGYNEQFF. The V and J genes are TRBV7-2 and TRBJ2-1; 10 nucleotides match TRBD2. V lost 3 bases and J lost 4; bases outside the gene matches: 9. The CDR3 consists of 17 residues. Germline V CDR1 and CDR2: SGHTA, FQGNSA. Drawing the rest from reference TRBV7-2 and TRBJ2-1, the complete variable domain is GAGVSQSPSNKVTEKGKDVELRCDPISGHTALYWYRQSLGQGLEFLIYFQGNSAPDKSGLPSDRFSAERTGGSVSTLTIQRTQQEDSAVYLCASSFRLAGVGYNEQFFGPGTRLTVL.

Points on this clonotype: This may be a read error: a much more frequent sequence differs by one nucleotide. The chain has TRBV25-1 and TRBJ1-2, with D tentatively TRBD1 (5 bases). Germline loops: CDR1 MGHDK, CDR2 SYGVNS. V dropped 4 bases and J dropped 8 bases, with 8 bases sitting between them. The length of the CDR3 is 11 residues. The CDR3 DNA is TGTGCCAGCAGTGTAAGGGGAGGCTACACCTTC. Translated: CASSVRGGYTF.

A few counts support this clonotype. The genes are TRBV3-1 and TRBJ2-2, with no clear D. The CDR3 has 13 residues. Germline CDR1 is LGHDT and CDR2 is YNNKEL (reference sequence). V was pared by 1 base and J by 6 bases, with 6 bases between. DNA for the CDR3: TGTGCCAGCAGCCAAGTGTGGCCCGGGGAGCTGTTTTTT. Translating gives CASSQVWPGELFF.

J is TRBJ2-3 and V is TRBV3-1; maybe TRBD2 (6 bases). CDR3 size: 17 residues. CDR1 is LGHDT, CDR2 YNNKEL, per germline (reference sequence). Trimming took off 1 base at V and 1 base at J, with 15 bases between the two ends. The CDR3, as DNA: TGTGCCAGCAGCCAAGGATCGGGACTGAGACGCACAGATACGCAGTATTTT. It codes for CASSQGSGLRRTDTQYF.

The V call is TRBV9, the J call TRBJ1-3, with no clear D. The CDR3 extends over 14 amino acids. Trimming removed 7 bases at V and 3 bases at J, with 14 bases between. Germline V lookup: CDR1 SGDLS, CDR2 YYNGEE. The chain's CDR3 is CASDTLLDGNTIYF. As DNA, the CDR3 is TGTGCCAGCGATACCCTCCTAGATGGAAACACCATATATTTT.

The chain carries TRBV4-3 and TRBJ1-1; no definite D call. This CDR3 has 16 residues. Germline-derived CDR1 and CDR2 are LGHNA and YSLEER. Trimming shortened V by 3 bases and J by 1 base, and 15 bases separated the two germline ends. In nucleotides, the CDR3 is TGCGCCAGCAGCCAGTCTTTCTCGTCGCGGAACACTGAAGCTTTCTTT. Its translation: CASSQSFSSRNTEAFF.

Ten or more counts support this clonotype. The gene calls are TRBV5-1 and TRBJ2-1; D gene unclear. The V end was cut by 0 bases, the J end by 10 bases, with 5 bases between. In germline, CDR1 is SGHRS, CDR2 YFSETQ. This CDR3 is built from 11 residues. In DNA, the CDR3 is TGCGCCAGCAGCTTGGGCAGCGAGCAGTTCTTC. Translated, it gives CASSLGSEQFF. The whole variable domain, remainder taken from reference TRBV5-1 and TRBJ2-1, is KAGVTQTPRYLIKTRGQQVTLSCSPISGHRSVSWYQQTPGQGLQFLFEYFSETQRNKGNFPGRFSGRQFSNSRSEMNVSTLELGDSALYLCASSLGSEQFFGPGTRLTVL.

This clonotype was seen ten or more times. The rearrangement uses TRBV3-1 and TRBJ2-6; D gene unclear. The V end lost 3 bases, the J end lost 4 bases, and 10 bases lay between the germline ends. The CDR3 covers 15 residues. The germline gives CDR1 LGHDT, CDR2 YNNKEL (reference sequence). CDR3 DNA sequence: TGTGCCAGCAGCCAGCAGAACCCCGGGGCCAACGTCCTGACTTTC. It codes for CASSQQNPGANVLTF.

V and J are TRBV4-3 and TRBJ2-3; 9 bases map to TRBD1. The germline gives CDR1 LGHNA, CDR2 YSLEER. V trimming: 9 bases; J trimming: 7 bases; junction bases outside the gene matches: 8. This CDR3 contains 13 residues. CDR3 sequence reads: CASSGTGTNTQYF. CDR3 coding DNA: TGCGCCAGTTCGGGGACAGGGACTAATACGCAGTATTTT.

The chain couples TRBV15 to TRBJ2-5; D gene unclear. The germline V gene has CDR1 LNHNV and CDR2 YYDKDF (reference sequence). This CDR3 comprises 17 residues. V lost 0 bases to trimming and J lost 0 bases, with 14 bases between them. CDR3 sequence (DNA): TGTGCCACCAGCAGAGATGAGACATTTCGGGACCAAGAGACCCAGTACTTC. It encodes CATSRDETFRDQETQYF.

The CDR3 DNA reads TGTGCCAGCAGCGTGGGACTAGACTTACAGCAGTACTTC. Amino acids: CASSVGLDLQQYF. This chain links TRBV5-4 with TRBJ2-7; 8 bases align to TRBD2. The CDR3 spans 13 residues. With V trimmed by 4 bases and J by 8 bases, 8 bases remained unmatched. The germline gives CDR1 SGHNT, CDR2 YYREEE (reference sequence).

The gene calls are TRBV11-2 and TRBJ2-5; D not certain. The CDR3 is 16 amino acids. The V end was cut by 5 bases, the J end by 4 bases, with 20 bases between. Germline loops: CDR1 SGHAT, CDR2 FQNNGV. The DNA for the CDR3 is TGTGCCAGCAGCGGACCTGGTGGGCTGGTCCGAGAGACCCAGTACTTC. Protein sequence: CASSGPGGLVRETQYF.

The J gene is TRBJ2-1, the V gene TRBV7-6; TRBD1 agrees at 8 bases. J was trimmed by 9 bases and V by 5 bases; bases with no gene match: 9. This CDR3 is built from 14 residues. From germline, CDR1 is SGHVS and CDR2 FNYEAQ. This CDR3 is CASSPGTGLSEQFF. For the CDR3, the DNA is TGTGCCAGCAGCCCCGGGACAGGCTTGAGTGAGCAGTTCTTC.

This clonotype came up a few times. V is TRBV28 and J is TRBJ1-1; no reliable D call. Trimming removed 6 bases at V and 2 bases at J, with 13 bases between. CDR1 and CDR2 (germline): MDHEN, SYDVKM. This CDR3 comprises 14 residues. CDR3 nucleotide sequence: TGTGCCAGCAGCCCAGCGGTTTTCAACACTGAAGCTTTCTTT. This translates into CASSPAVFNTEAFF.

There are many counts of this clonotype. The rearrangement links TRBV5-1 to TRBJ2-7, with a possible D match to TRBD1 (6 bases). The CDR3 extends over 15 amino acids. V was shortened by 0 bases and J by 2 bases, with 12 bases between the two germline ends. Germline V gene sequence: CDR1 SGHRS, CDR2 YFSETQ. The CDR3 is CASSLGGGLTYEQYV. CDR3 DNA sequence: TGCGCCAGCAGCTTGGGTGGGGGCCTAACCTACGAGCAGTACGTC.

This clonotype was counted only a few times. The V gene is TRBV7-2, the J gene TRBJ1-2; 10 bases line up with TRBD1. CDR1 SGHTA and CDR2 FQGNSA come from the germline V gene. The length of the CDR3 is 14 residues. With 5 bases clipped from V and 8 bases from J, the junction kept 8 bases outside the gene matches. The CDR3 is CASSRTGGTRGYTF. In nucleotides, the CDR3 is TGTGCCAGCAGCAGGACAGGGGGTACTCGAGGCTACACCTTC.

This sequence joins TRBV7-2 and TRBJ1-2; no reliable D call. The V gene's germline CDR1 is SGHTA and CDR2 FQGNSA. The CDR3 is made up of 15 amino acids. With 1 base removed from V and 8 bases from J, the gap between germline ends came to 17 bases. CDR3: CASSLVGSDPGGYTF. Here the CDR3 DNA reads TGTGCCAGCAGCTTAGTAGGCAGTGACCCCGGGGGCTACACCTTC.

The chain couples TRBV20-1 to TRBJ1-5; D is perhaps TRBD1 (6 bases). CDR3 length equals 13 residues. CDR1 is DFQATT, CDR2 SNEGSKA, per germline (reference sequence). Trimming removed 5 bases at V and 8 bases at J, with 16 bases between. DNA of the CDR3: TGCAGTGCTCAGGGGCGGGGACTAGAGCCCCAGCATTTT. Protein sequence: CSAQGRGLEPQHF.

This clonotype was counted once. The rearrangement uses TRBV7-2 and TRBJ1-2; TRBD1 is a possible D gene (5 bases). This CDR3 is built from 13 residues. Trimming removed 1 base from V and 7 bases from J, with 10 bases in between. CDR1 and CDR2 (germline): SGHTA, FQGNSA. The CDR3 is CASSLETAAGYTF. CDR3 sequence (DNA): TGTGCCAGCAGCTTAGAGACAGCTGCTGGCTACACCTTC.

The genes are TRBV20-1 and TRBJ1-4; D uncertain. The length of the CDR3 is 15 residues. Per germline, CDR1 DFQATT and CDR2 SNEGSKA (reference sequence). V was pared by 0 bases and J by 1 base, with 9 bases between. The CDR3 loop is CSARDLAETNEKLFF. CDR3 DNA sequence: TGCAGTGCTAGAGATCTGGCGGAAACTAATGAAAAACTGTTTTTT.

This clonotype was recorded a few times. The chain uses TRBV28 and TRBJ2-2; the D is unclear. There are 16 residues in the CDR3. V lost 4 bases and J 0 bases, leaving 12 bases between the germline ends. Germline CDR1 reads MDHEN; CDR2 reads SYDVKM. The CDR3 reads CASSSPRAANTGELFF. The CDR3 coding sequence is TGTGCCAGCAGTTCGCCCCGGGCCGCGAACACCGGGGAGCTGTTTTTT. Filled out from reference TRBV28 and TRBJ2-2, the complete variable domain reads DVKVTQSSRYLVKRTGEKVFLECVQDMDHENMFWYRQDPGLGLRLIYFSYDVKMKEKGDIPEGYSVSREKKERFSLILESASTNQTSMYLCASSSPRAANTGELFFGEGSRLTVL.

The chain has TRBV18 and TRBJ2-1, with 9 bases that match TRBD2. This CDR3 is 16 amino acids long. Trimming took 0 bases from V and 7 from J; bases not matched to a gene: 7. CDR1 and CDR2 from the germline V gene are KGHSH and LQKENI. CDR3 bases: TGTGCCAGCTCACCACCCCTAGCGGGGAGGGGAAATGAGCAGTTCTTC. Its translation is CASSPPLAGRGNEQFF.

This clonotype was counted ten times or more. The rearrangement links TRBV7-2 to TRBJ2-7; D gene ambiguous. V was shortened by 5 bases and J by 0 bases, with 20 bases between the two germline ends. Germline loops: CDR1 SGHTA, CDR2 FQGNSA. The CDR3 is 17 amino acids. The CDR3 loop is CASSASPPLQSSYEQYF. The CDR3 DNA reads TGTGCCAGCAGCGCATCACCCCCTCTACAGAGCTCCTACGAGCAGTACTTC.